What follows describes a single T cell receptor beta chain. Its cognate antigen is unknown. PCR was performed using 60 Vbeta and 13 Jbeta primers. Authors' processing steps: The authors later counted 70 million to 85 million unique TCR beta chains, 9.5 million to 11 million of them shared. Libraries were prepared by immunoSEQ multiplex PCR; TCRdb keeps only in-frame clonotypes and omits some of them. The V and J calls and clone size were taken over from that table, and D and trimming were inferred from the DNA. The sample holds 53,000 or so clones. The sample comes from a study of cytomegalovirus exposure and HLA in healthy donors. Study-level findings and limits: Most of the CMV-associated TCR beta chains (in a later analysis) appeared to be HLA-restricted.

The receptor comes from a man between 18 and 29 years old in good health and CMV-seropositive. The material sequenced was PBMCs.

The CDR3 DNA reads TGCGCCAGCAGCGGGACAGGGCCCAGGAACACTGAAGCTTTCTTT. Translated: CASSGTGPRNTEAFF. The chain carries TRBV5-1 and TRBJ1-1; 9 bases agree with TRBD1. From germline, CDR1 is SGHRS and CDR2 YFSETQ. This CDR3 is 15 amino acids long. The V gene end was trimmed by 4 bases and the J gene end by 1 base; junction bases not matched to a gene: 5.